This TCR beta chain emerged from a study of cytomegalovirus exposure and HLA in healthy donors. Study overall: Around 76% of 350 to 400 genotyped donors fell in the Caucasian-associated ancestry cluster.

The V end was cut by 1 base, the J end by 2 bases, with 12 bases between. Germline loops: CDR1 LGHNA, CDR2 YSLEER. The CDR3 is made up of 16 amino acids. The PCR used 60 Vbeta and 13 Jbeta primers. The assay was immunoSEQ multiplex PCR, and TCRdb's table has in-frame clones only and misses some. The repertoire has around 170,000 clones, roughly 79% of them found once; the top ten carry approximately 3.4%. About this clone itself: The target antigen is unknown.

Findings of the study overall: High specificity and sensitivity for cytomegalovirus status were reported for the classifier.

Sequencing was carried out using PBMCs. The sequence derives from a woman aged 45 to 65 in good health and CMV-seropositive. This chain uses TRBV4-3 with TRBJ2-1; possibly TRBD2 for D (6 bases). CDR3 nucleotides: TGCGCCAGCAGCCAAGCCCTGGGCGGGACCTACAATGAGCAGTTCTTC. It specifies CASSQALGGTYNEQFF.